The present entry profiles one T cell receptor (beta chain) with its context. This clonotype was observed a few times. There is no known antigen for this receptor. Base qualities are not at hand, and no much larger clone is one base apart. The source of the sample is a study of T-cell reconstitution after alpha-beta-depleted transplantation in children (dated by TCRdb to 2016 to 2017). Regarding the research as a whole: Using TCR repertoire profiling, the study followed T-cell immune reconstitution in a quantitative way in children after TCRalphabeta/CD19-depleted allogeneic hematopoietic cell transplantation.

The sample's treatment or condition label, in plain terms: allogeneic hematopoietic cell transplantation with graft depleted of TCRalphabeta T cells and CD19 B cells. TCRalphabeta/CD19-depleted allogeneic hematopoietic cell grafts were given to the transplant recipients, all of whom were children. The germline V gene provides CDR1 MNHNS and CDR2 SASEGT. V gives up 3 bases and J gives up 0 bases, and the segment between their germline ends measures 20 bases. From cysteine to phenylalanine, the CDR3 is 18 amino acids long. The sequence is cut down to CDR3 DNA, 54 bases in frame from base 1. To prepare the library, PCR was applied. The listed sequencing device is Illumina HiSeq 2500. Molecular barcoding was employed in the preparation of TCR libraries, with unique molecular identifiers being used to normalize TCRbeta repertoire quantification. The public reads were reanalyzed by TCRdb: fastp trimming at Q25, MiXCR alignment, in-frame beta chains only. Rows are combined by CDR3 protein, so each entry shows the most common genes and DNA. Across this sample there are around 420,000 distinct CDR3 sequences, with roughly 15% seen only once. Clones ranked in the top ten supply around 28% of the sample.

The study at large found these results: Apparently early alphabetaT-cell count recovery about two months after transplant reportedly relied on only several hundred rapidly expanded clones derived from non-depleted graft cells. The frequencies of hyperexpanded clones fell over the following months, and after one year, T-cell counts and TCRbeta diversity were mostly attributed to newly produced T cells. In some patients, high TCRbeta diversity at day 60 was attributed to recipient T cells and intrathymic progenitors that had survived conditioning.

Source: PBMCs, mostly from graft donor cells, taken 360 days after TCRalphabeta/CD19-depleted stem cell transplant. This chain is built from TRBV6-1 and TRBJ1-1; the D gene identity is not certain. The receptor comes from a boy in the first two years of life who had a stem cell transplant for Wiskott-Aldrich syndrome, so the T cells may come from the graft donor. The DNA reads TGTGCCAGCAGTGAGATGATCGGGTCTCCCTCTTTGAACACTGAAGCTTTCTTT. Its protein is CASSEMIGSPSLNTEAFF.